Below are 25 T cell receptor beta chains sequenced from a single sample in a study of T-cell memory formation after mild COVID-19. Each CDR3 protein gets one entry after TCRdb re-called the 5' RACE reads with MiXCR. The table has 120,000 to 150,000 distinct CDR3 sequences, under 25% seen once. Sequencing used PBMCs or a T cell subset sorted from them (not recorded which). Receptors originate from an adult woman who had mild COVID-19 (a few samples of this study predate the infection). Cell type and time point are not known.

The chain couples TRBV7-3 to TRBJ2-6, with 7 bases lining up with TRBD1. V lost 5 bases to trimming and J lost 4 bases; unmatched junction nucleotides: 5. CDR3 length: 15 amino acids. The germline V gene encodes CDR1 SGHTA and CDR2 FQGTGA. CDR3 sequence: CASSPTTGGANVLTF. CDR3 DNA sequence: TGTGCCAGCAGCCCCACGACAGGGGGGGCCAACGTCCTGACTTTC.

The chain uses TRBV21-1 and TRBJ2-7; the D call of TRBD1 is as the table states it, not checked on the DNA. TRBV21-1 is recorded as a pseudogene. The CDR3 runs to 18 residues. DNA for the CDR3: TGTGCCAGCAGCAAAGCGGACCCGGGACAGGGGCGCAGTATCGAGCAGTACTTC. It specifies CASSKADPGQGRSIEQYF.

This clonotype came up a few times. This sequence joins TRBV6-5 and TRBJ1-5; maybe TRBD1 (6 bases). CDR3 length: 12 amino acids. CDR1 is MNHEY and CDR2 is SVGAGI in the germline V gene. Trimming took off 11 bases at V and 4 bases at J, with 12 bases between the two ends. CDR3 residues: CASSGVNQPQHF. The CDR3 DNA reads as TGTGCCTCTTCAGGGGTAAATCAGCCCCAGCATTTT.

The gene calls are TRBV5-1 and TRBJ2-3; 8 bases are a match to TRBD1. This CDR3 has 15 residues. J was trimmed by 3 bases and V by 4 bases; bases with no gene match: 7. CDR1 is SGHRS, CDR2 YFSETQ, per germline. CDR3 protein: CASSREHRGTDTQYF. Written as DNA, the CDR3 is TGCGCCAGCAGCCGCGAGCACAGGGGGACAGATACGCAGTATTTT.

The chain combines TRBV25-1 with TRBJ2-1; 11 bases map to TRBD2. This CDR3 comprises 19 residues. Unmatched junction bases numbered 15, after V lost 0 bases and J lost 8 bases. In germline, CDR1 is MGHDK, CDR2 SYGVNS. CDR3: CASSEYELVSGRAFHEQFF. CDR3 in DNA: TGTGCCAGCAGTGAATATGAGCTGGTTAGCGGGAGGGCCTTCCATGAGCAGTTCTTC. Combining the CDR3 with reference TRBV25-1 and TRBJ2-1 gives the whole variable domain EADIYQTPRYLVIGTGKKITLECSQTMGHDKMYWYQQDPGMELHLIHYSYGVNSTEKGDLSSESTVSRIRTEHFPLTLESARPSHTSQYLCASSEYELVSGRAFHEQFFGPGTRLTVL.

This clonotype appeared many times. The chain links TRBV24-1 to TRBJ2-3; 9 bases align to TRBD1. The V and J ends lost 3 bases and 6 bases, in that order; junction bases with no gene match: 6. CDR3 size: 15 residues. From germline, CDR1 is KGHDR and CDR2 SFDVKD. DNA for the CDR3: TGTGCCACCAGTGATGCCGGGACAGGGTGGGATACGCAGTATTTT. Its translation is CATSDAGTGWDTQYF.

This clonotype was detected only a few times. This chain uses TRBV12-3 or TRBV12-4 with TRBJ2-7; D not resolved. The CDR3 sequence is 13 residues long. Deletions cut 4 bases from V and 4 bases from J, with 11 bases between. The CDR3 spells CASSSQAGYEQYF. CDR3 nucleotides: TGTGCCAGCAGTTCTCAGGCTGGATACGAGCAGTACTTC.

V and J are TRBV7-6 and TRBJ1-6; D is perhaps TRBD1 (5 bases). The germline V gene has CDR1 SGHVS and CDR2 FNYEAQ. This CDR3 spans 15 amino acids. Trimming pared 1 base from V and 8 bases from J, leaving 12 bases between. In DNA form, the CDR3 reads TGTGCCAGCAGCTTAGAGGCAGGGCGTGATTCACCCCTCCACTTT. Its translation: CASSLEAGRDSPLHF.

The rearrangement uses TRBV11-3 and TRBJ1-1, with no clear D. Trimming cost V 1 base and J 0 bases, with 6 bases left between them. The germline V gene has CDR1 SGHNT and CDR2 YENEEA. The CDR3 has 14 residues. CDR3 in amino acids: CASSLGRLNTEAFF. DNA for the CDR3: TGTGCCAGCAGCTTAGGACGGCTGAACACTGAAGCTTTCTTT.

In this sample, this clonotype turned up a few times. The chain couples TRBV7-2 to TRBJ2-4; D is uncertain. CDR3 length: 14 residues. V gave up 1 base and J gave up 7 bases, with 11 bases separating them. Germline values: CDR1 SGHTA, CDR2 FQGNSA. CDR3 bases: TGTGCCAGCAGCTTAGAAGGGTTCGGGAACATTCAGTACTTC. Its protein is CASSLEGFGNIQYF.

This clonotype was seen just once. The rearrangement joins TRBV5-1 to TRBJ1-2; D is perhaps TRBD1 (6 bases). CDR3 size: 13 residues. Trimming took off 0 bases at V and 7 bases at J, with 10 bases between the two ends. Looked up from germline, CDR1 is SGHRS and CDR2 is YFSETQ. The CDR3, as DNA: TGCGCCAGCAGCTTGGCAGGGGTTGGTGGCTACACCTTC. Translation: CASSLAGVGGYTF.

This clonotype has just a few counts. J is TRBJ2-7 and V is TRBV29-1; 9 nucleotides agree with TRBD1. Germline assignment: CDR1 SQVTM and CDR2 ANQGSEA. The trim removed 6 bases at V and 3 bases at J, leaving 6 bases unmatched. This CDR3 is 13 amino acids long. The CDR3 bases are TGCAGCGTATTGACAGGGGGAGGCTACGAGCAGTACTTC. Protein product: CSVLTGGGYEQYF.

This clonotype was recorded a few times. The chain has TRBV20-1 and TRBJ1-5; no clear D gene. There are 14 residues in the CDR3. Trimming took 2 bases from V and 3 from J, leaving 11 bases between them. Per germline, CDR1 DFQATT and CDR2 SNEGSKA (reference sequence). CDR3 amino acids: CSARLSGNNQPQHF. The CDR3, as DNA: TGCAGTGCTAGATTATCAGGAAACAATCAGCCCCAGCATTTT.

This clonotype was detected only a few times. The rearrangement links TRBV7-2 to TRBJ1-1; D is unclear. Trimming pared 6 bases from V and 8 bases from J, leaving 13 bases between. CDR3 length: 12 amino acids. The germline gives CDR1 SGHTA, CDR2 FQGNSA. The CDR3 DNA reads TGTGCCAGCAGTCCAGAGCTGGGGGAAGCTTTCTTT. The encoded protein is CASSPELGEAFF.

The chain has TRBV4-3 and TRBJ2-5, with TRBD1 as a possible D gene (6 bases). The CDR3 is 15 residues long. V dropped 2 bases and J dropped 3 bases, with 13 bases sitting between them. Germline loops: CDR1 LGHNA, CDR2 YSLEER. CDR3 sequence: CASSQNLDSKETQYF. The CDR3 nucleotides read TGCGCCAGCAGCCAAAATCTGGACAGCAAAGAGACCCAGTACTTC.

This clonotype was picked up a small number of times. V gene TRBV5-6 combines with J gene TRBJ2-7; D assignment may be TRBD1 or TRBD2 (5 bases each). The CDR3 is made up of 14 amino acids. V was pared by 3 bases and J by 3 bases, with 13 bases between. CDR1 is SGHDT, CDR2 YYEEEE, per germline. CDR3 loop: CASSYRSGDYEQYF. DNA for the CDR3: TGTGCCAGCAGCTACAGGTCCGGGGACTACGAGCAGTACTTC.

CDR3 amino acids: CASSRTGGVDSPLHF. CDR3 sequence (DNA): TGTGCCAGCAGTCGGACAGGGGGCGTCGACTCACCCCTCCACTTT. This chain uses TRBV6-2 or TRBV6-3 with TRBJ1-6; 11 positions agree with TRBD1. CDR1 is MNHEY and CDR2 is SVGEGT in the germline V gene. V trimming: 5 bases; J trimming: 10 bases; junction bases outside the gene matches: 7. This CDR3 has 15 amino acids.

The V call is TRBV19, the J call TRBJ2-7; weak D call: TRBD2 (6 bases). The ends were cut back, 6 bases at V and 1 base at J, with 16 bases in the middle. The CDR3 loop spans 15 amino acids. Germline lookup yields CDR1 LNHDA and CDR2 SQIVND (reference sequence). The CDR3 sequence: CASSEVADPSYEQYF. In DNA form, the CDR3 reads TGTGCCAGTAGCGAGGTAGCGGATCCATCCTACGAGCAGTACTTC.

V and J are TRBV7-2 and TRBJ2-7; tentative D call: TRBD1 (5 bases). The germline V gene encodes CDR1 SGHTA and CDR2 FQGNSA. The CDR3 totals 15 residues. Trimming stripped 6 bases from V and 5 bases from J, with 20 bases between. The CDR3 coding sequence is TGTGCCAGCAGACCACAAACAGGTTTGAGAAACGAGCAGTACTTC. Residues: CASRPQTGLRNEQYF.

This clonotype turned up a few times. The J gene is TRBJ2-5, the V gene TRBV7-9; D is perhaps TRBD2 (6 bases). CDR1 and CDR2 (germline): SEHNR, FQNEAQ (reference sequence). Trimming shortened V by 2 bases and J by 5 bases, and 15 bases separated the two germline ends. CDR3 length: 15 amino acids. The CDR3 DNA reads as TGTGCCAGCAGCTTAAATTCGGGAGCGGGTGAGACCCAGTACTTC. It is translated as CASSLNSGAGETQYF.

The chain uses TRBV11-2 and TRBJ1-1; D not resolved. In germline, CDR1 is SGHAT, CDR2 FQNNGV. The CDR3 is 14 amino acids. V lost 6 bases and J lost 1, with 12 bases in between. The CDR3, as DNA: TGTGCCAGCAGGGTTCCGGGAGGGAACACTGAAGCTTTCTTT. It translates to CASRVPGGNTEAFF.

The chain uses TRBV6-1 and TRBJ2-3; 8 bases are a match to TRBD1. Losses at the gene ends were 6 bases for V and 2 bases for J; bases not matched to a gene: 10. In germline, CDR1 is MNHNS, CDR2 SASEGT. CDR3 length: 16 residues. The CDR3 loop reads CASSARTGWATDTQYF. The DNA for the CDR3 is TGTGCCAGCAGCGCAAGGACAGGGTGGGCCACAGATACGCAGTATTTT.

This clonotype was counted between two and nine times. The chain joins TRBV12-3 or TRBV12-4 to TRBJ2-7; TRBD1 matches 9 bases. Trimming at V came to 1 base and at J to 5 bases, leaving 3 bases not matched to a gene. The CDR3 has 14 residues. CDR3 in DNA: TGTGCCAGCAGTTTAGACAGGGGGCTCCACGAGCAGTACTTC. Its protein product is CASSLDRGLHEQYF.

This clonotype showed up just a few times. The chain employs TRBV12-3 or TRBV12-4 and TRBJ1-1, with D possibly TRBD1 on 5 matching bases. The CDR3 totals 14 residues. V shed 0 bases and J shed 3 bases, with 8 bases lying between them. The CDR3 DNA follows: TGTGCCAGCAGTTTAGCAGGGGTGGACACTGAAGCTTTCTTT. This gives the protein CASSLAGVDTEAFF.

The chain uses TRBV12-3 or TRBV12-4 and TRBJ1-1; D is uncertain. The length of the CDR3 is 12 residues. Trimming removed 3 bases from V and 8 bases from J, with 10 bases in between. CDR3 in amino acids: CASSFRGLEAFF. The DNA of the CDR3 is TGTGCCAGCAGTTTCCGCGGCCTAGAAGCTTTCTTT.